The entry below gives a single T cell receptor beta chain sequence along with its context. Its antigen is not known. The Oncomine TCR Beta short-read assay generated sequence data from the DNA of cultured CD4+ T cells. A single record per CDR3 protein comes from TCRdb applying MiXCR to the PCR reads. This table holds roughly 15,000 distinct CDR3 sequences, around 48% found once. The CDR3 runs to 14 residues. In germline, CDR1 is SGHTA, CDR2 FQGNSA. V lost 3 bases and J lost 2, with 10 bases in between. This specimen comes from a study of vaccination and CD4 T cells after COVID-19. Indicated treatment: roughly nine-day PBMC culture with coronavirus spike peptide pools or control peptides (ViraFEST assay).

V gene TRBV7-2 combines with J gene TRBJ1-2; D gene ambiguous. This sequence was found in a human donor who had recovered from COVID-19. The sample taken for sequencing was CD4+ T cells from blood, cultured in vitro. The CDR3 DNA reads TGTGCCAGCAGCTTCCGTTCAGAGAACTATGGCTACACCTTC. It translates to CASSFRSENYGYTF.